This is a list of T cell receptor beta chains from one sample in a study of identical twins. TCRdb re-derived calls from the 5' RACE reads in MiXCR, one entry per CDR3 protein. The sample holds approximately 690,000 distinct CDR3 sequences, 5.5% to 6.5% seen once. The sample taken for sequencing was naive T cells sorted from blood. These receptors all come from a man younger than 30 in good health. CDR3s include the opening cysteine and the closing phenylalanine or tryptophan. The order of the fields is D gene, V gene, J gene, clone size, CDR3 protein, CDR3 DNA. D genes are given only for firm matches. Some rows have no size entry. The others give once, few or many, or a class for an expanded clone.

D gene: .; V gene: TRBV27; J gene: TRBJ2-6; clone size: .; CDR3 protein: CASSGLQGRSGANVLTF; CDR3 DNA: TGTGCCAGCAGTGGGCTTCAGGGGCGCTCTGGGGCCAACGTCCTGACTTTC
D gene: .; V gene: TRBV4-2; J gene: TRBJ2-1; clone size: few; CDR3 protein: CASSQGTFDEQFF; CDR3 DNA: TGTGCCAGCAGCCAAGGAACCTTCGATGAGCAGTTCTTC
D gene: .; V gene: TRBV7-2; J gene: TRBJ2-7; clone size: few; CDR3 protein: CASSASGGTYEQYF; CDR3 DNA: TGTGCCAGCAGCGCCTCAGGGGGGACCTACGAGCAGTACTTC
D gene: TRBD1; V gene: TRBV7-6; J gene: TRBJ2-7; clone size: many; CDR3 protein: CASSLSRDRSGLTSQYEQYF; CDR3 DNA: TGTGCCAGCAGCTTATCCAGGGACAGAAGTGGGTTGACCTCCCAATACGAGCAGTACTTC
D gene: .; V gene: TRBV20-1; J gene: TRBJ2-4; clone size: many; CDR3 protein: CSARGPVGGQNIQYF; CDR3 DNA: TGCAGTGCTAGAGGACCGGTCGGGGGCCAAAACATTCAGTACTTC
D gene: .; V gene: TRBV5-1; J gene: TRBJ2-7; clone size: many; CDR3 protein: CASSNWLGDEQYF; CDR3 DNA: TGCGCCAGCAGCAATTGGCTGGGCGACGAGCAGTACTTC
D gene: .; V gene: TRBV3-1; J gene: TRBJ1-2; clone size: .; CDR3 protein: CASSPRKGAYGYTF; CDR3 DNA: TGTGCCAGCAGCCCACGCAAGGGTGCTTATGGCTACACCTTC
D gene: .; V gene: TRBV18; J gene: TRBJ2-7; clone size: few; CDR3 protein: CASSPRQDGSDEYF; CDR3 DNA: TGTGCCAGCTCACCACGACAGGATGGGTCGGATGAGTACTTC
D gene: .; V gene: TRBV6-1; J gene: TRBJ2-3; clone size: many; CDR3 protein: CATFTDTQYF; CDR3 DNA: TGTGCCACATTCACAGATACGCAGTATTTT
D gene: .; V gene: TRBV30; J gene: TRBJ2-2; clone size: .; CDR3 protein: CAWRAGHRFGGTGELFF; CDR3 DNA: TGTGCCTGGAGAGCGGGACACCGTTTCGGAGGGACCGGGGAGCTGTTTTTT
D gene: .; V gene: TRBV20-1; J gene: TRBJ1-1; clone size: few; CDR3 protein: CSARTSGGLNTEAFF; CDR3 DNA: TGCAGTGCTAGAACGTCCGGGGGCTTGAACACTGAAGCTTTCTTT
D gene: .; V gene: TRBV29-1; J gene: TRBJ2-1; clone size: many; CDR3 protein: CSVDGELHNEQFF; CDR3 DNA: TGCAGCGTTGACGGGGAGCTTCACAATGAGCAGTTCTTC
D gene: TRBD1; V gene: TRBV27; J gene: TRBJ2-7; clone size: few; CDR3 protein: CATTTSGTGAQGEQYF; CDR3 DNA: TGTGCCACCACGACGTCCGGGACAGGAGCGCAGGGCGAGCAGTACTTC